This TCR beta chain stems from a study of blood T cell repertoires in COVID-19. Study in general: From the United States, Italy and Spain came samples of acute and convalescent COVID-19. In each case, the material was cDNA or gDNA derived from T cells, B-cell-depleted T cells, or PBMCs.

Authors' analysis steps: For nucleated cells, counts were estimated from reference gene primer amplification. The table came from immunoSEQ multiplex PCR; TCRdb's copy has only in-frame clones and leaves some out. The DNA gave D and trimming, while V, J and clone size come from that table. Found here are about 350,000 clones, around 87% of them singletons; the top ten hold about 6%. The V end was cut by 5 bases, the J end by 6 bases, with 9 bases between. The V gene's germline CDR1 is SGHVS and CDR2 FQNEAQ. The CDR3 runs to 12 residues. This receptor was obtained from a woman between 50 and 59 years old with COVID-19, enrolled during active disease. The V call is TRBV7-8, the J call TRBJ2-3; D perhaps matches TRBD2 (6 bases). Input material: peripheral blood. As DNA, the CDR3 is TGTGCCAGCAGCCCGACTAGTGATACGCAGTATTTT. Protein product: CASSPTSDTQYF.